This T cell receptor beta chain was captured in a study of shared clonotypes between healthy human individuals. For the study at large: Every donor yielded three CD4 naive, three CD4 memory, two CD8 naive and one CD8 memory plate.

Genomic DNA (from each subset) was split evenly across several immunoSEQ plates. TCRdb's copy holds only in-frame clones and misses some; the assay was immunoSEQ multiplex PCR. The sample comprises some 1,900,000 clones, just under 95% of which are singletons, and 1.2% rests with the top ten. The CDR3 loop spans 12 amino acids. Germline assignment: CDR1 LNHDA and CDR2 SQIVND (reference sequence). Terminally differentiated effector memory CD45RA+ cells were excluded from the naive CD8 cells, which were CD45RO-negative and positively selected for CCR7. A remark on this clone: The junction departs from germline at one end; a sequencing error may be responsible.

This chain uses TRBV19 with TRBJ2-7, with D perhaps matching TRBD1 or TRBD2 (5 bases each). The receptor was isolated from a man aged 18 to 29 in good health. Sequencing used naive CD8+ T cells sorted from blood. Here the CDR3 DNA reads TGTGCCAGTAGTCTAGAGGGGCTCGAGCAGTACTTC. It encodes CASSLEGLEQYF.